The 26 T cell receptor beta chains given below trace back to one sample, sequenced in a study of long-term antiretroviral therapy in people with HIV. Survey-level immunoSEQ v3.0 assays were run. Method: immunoSEQ multiplex PCR; TCRdb's copy keeps in-frame clones and lacks some. This sample carries about 16,000 clones, around 88% of them seen once, and the ten largest clones take roughly 14%. The sample was unsorted PBMCs, taken 2.3 years before starting antiretroviral therapy. These receptors originate from a woman aged 25 to 39 with HIV.

The chain employs TRBV6-1 and TRBJ1-1; D unresolved. Trimming shortened V by 6 bases and J by 10 bases, and 15 bases separated the two germline ends. The CDR3 is made up of 12 amino acids. Looked up from germline, CDR1 is MNHNS and CDR2 is SASEGT. As DNA, the CDR3 is TGTGCCAGCAGCCCACGGCCAGGCGGAGCTTTCTTT. This sequence encodes CASSPRPGGAFF.

The chain recombines TRBV4-3 with TRBJ1-2; D perhaps matches TRBD1 (6 bases). The CDR3 length is 17 residues. V was pared by 4 bases and J by 6 bases, with 24 bases between. CDR1 is LGHNA, CDR2 YSLEER, per germline. In nucleotides, the CDR3 is TGCGCCAGCAGCCCCGAAGGTTTGGAGGGGGAAGAAAATGGCTACACCTTC. It is translated as CASSPEGLEGEENGYTF.

The chain has TRBV19 and TRBJ2-4; weak D call: TRBD1 (6 bases). Germline CDR1 LNHDA, CDR2 SQIVND (reference sequence). This CDR3 comprises 15 residues. With 4 bases removed from V and 5 bases from J, the gap between germline ends came to 15 bases. The CDR3 sequence is CASSRKGQKQNIQYF. In nucleotides, the CDR3 is TGTGCCAGTAGTAGGAAAGGACAGAAACAAAACATTCAGTACTTC.

The rearrangement joins TRBV18 to TRBJ2-6, with D unclear. Trimming removed 2 bases from V and 0 bases from J, with 14 bases in between. The CDR3 covers 18 residues. Germline values: CDR1 KGHSH, CDR2 LQKENI. This CDR3 reads CASSPIGPASSGANVLTF. CDR3 coding DNA: TGTGCCAGCTCACCAATAGGACCTGCCTCCTCTGGGGCCAACGTCCTGACTTTC. The full variable domain, completed using reference TRBV18 and TRBJ2-6, is NAGVMQNPRHLVRRRGQEARLRCSPMKGHSHVYWYRQLPEEGLKFMVYLQKENIIDESGMPKERFSAEFPKEGPSILRIQQVVRGDSAAYFCASSPIGPASSGANVLTFGAGSRLTVL.

On this clone: The same CDR3 also results from other DNA sequences found in this sample. The chain employs TRBV7-9 and TRBJ2-3, with D hard to call. V was cut by 0 bases and J by 3 bases, with 7 bases left in between. Germline V CDR1 and CDR2: SEHNR, FQNEAQ (reference sequence). This CDR3 has 14 amino acids. As DNA, the CDR3 is TGTGCCAGCAGCTTAGCAGAAGGAACAGATACGCAGTATTTT. Residues: CASSLAEGTDTQYF. Filled out from reference TRBV7-9 and TRBJ2-3, the complete variable domain reads DTGVSQNPRHKITKRGQNVTFRCDPISEHNRLYWYRQTLGQGPEFLTYFQNEAQLEKSRLLSDRFSAERPKGSFSTLEIQRTEQGDSAMYLCASSLAEGTDTQYFGPGTRLTVL.

The chain links TRBV4-3 to TRBJ2-7, with 8 bases lining up with TRBD1. With 3 bases clipped from V and 3 bases from J, the junction kept 10 bases outside the gene matches. Germline CDR1 and CDR2: LGHNA and YSLEER. This CDR3 has 16 amino acids. The DNA for the CDR3 is TGCGCCAGCAGCCATTCTTCGACAGGGGAACTCTACGAGCAGTACTTC. This sequence encodes CASSHSSTGELYEQYF.

The table lists this clone with a count of one. CDR3 amino acids: CASSSIESAEAFF. The CDR3 DNA reads TGTGCCAGCAGCTCCATCGAAAGCGCTGAAGCTTTCTTT. The chain carries TRBV7-9 and TRBJ1-1, with D uncertain. This CDR3 has 13 residues. The V end was cut by 4 bases, the J end by 6 bases, with 12 bases between. Germline V gives CDR1 SEHNR, CDR2 FQNEAQ (reference sequence). Based on the CDR3 plus reference TRBV7-9 and TRBJ1-1, the full variable domain is DTGVSQNPRHKITKRGQNVTFRCDPISEHNRLYWYRQTLGQGPEFLTYFQNEAQLEKSRLLSDRFSAERPKGSFSTLEIQRTEQGDSAMYLCASSSIESAEAFFGQGTRLTVV.

The chain couples TRBV4-1 to TRBJ1-5; possible D gene TRBD1, 5 bases. The CDR3 consists of 16 residues. Trimming stripped 1 base from V and 6 bases from J, with 16 bases between. CDR1 and CDR2 from the germline V gene are MGHRA and YSYEKL. The CDR3 protein is CASSQVGSGQGQPQHF. In DNA form, the CDR3 reads TGCGCCAGCAGCCAAGTGGGTTCGGGGCAGGGTCAGCCCCAGCATTTT.

V and J are TRBV7-2 and TRBJ2-4, with D perhaps TRBD2 (6 bases). CDR3 length equals 15 residues. Trimming cost V 5 bases and J 5 bases, with 16 bases left between them. Germline CDR1 reads SGHTA; CDR2 reads FQGNSA. This CDR3 is CASSPRAGSQNIQYF. CDR3 DNA: TGTGCCAGCAGCCCCCGGGCGGGGTCCCAAAACATTCAGTACTTC.

The V and J genes are TRBV30 and TRBJ2-5; no definite D call. Trimming cost V 0 bases and J 4 bases, with 3 bases left between them. CDR1 is GTSNPN and CDR2 is SVGIG in the germline V gene (reference sequence). The CDR3 covers 11 residues. CDR3 nucleotide sequence: TGTGCCTGGAGTGTTTCAGAGACCCAGTACTTC. This translates into CAWSVSETQYF.

CDR3 DNA sequence: TGCGCCAGCAGCCAAGACGGGACTAGCGGAACCCCAGATACGCAGTATTTT. Amino acids: CASSQDGTSGTPDTQYF. The chain carries TRBV4-3 and TRBJ2-3, with 11 positions matching TRBD2. V lost 0 bases and J lost 4; bases outside the gene matches: 6. The CDR3 has 17 amino acids. Germline CDR1 reads LGHNA; CDR2 reads YSLEER.

The rearrangement uses TRBV18 and TRBJ2-7; 9 bases line up with TRBD1. The CDR3 is 16 residues long. The ends lost 2 bases at V and 0 bases at J; junction bases unmatched: 5. Looked up from germline, CDR1 is KGHSH and CDR2 is LQKENI. CDR3 nucleotides: TGTGCCAGCTCACCATTCGGGACAGGGAGCTCCTACGAGCAGTACTTC. This gives the protein CASSPFGTGSSYEQYF.

The chain employs TRBV10-3 and TRBJ2-7; TRBD2 matches at 10 bases. J was trimmed by 0 bases and V by 6 bases; bases with no gene match: 5. Germline CDR1 reads ENHRY; CDR2 reads SYGVKD. The CDR3 consists of 15 residues. Written as DNA, the CDR3 is TGTGCCATCAGCTTTCTAGCGGGGGTCTCCTACGAGCAGTACTTC. It encodes CAISFLAGVSYEQYF.

The rearrangement joins TRBV7-8 to TRBJ1-1, with 8 positions matching TRBD1. V shed 2 bases and J 4 bases; nucleotides not matched to a gene: 9. Germline V CDR1 and CDR2: SGHVS, FQNEAQ. The CDR3 extends over 16 amino acids. This CDR3 is CASSLLAMQGATEAFF. CDR3 sequence (DNA): TGTGCCAGCAGCTTACTCGCGATGCAGGGGGCCACTGAAGCTTTCTTT.

The chain is built from TRBV11-2 and TRBJ1-1; D uncertain. V dropped 7 bases and J dropped 4 bases, with 19 bases sitting between them. Germline V gene data show CDR1 as SGHAT and CDR2 as FQNNGV. This CDR3 contains 15 residues. CDR3 loop: CASMGMSTMGTEAFF. CDR3 sequence (DNA): TGTGCCAGCATGGGAATGTCCACGATGGGCACTGAAGCTTTCTTT.

The V call is TRBV9, the J call TRBJ2-2; 11 nucleotides agree with TRBD2. J gave up 1 base and V 3 bases, and 2 bases lay outside the gene matches. Germline loops: CDR1 SGDLS, CDR2 YYNGEE. The CDR3 totals 16 residues. CDR3 residues: CASSAGLAGNTGELFF. The CDR3 bases are TGTGCCAGCAGCGCCGGACTAGCGGGGAACACCGGGGAGCTGTTTTTT.

This chain connects TRBV16 to TRBJ2-7, with TRBD1 identical over 11 bases. The CDR3 is 15 residues long. The J segment lost 1 base and the V segment lost 4 bases, leaving 3 bases of the junction unmatched. CDR1 is KGHSY and CDR2 is FQNENV in the germline V gene. CDR3 amino acids: CASSLGTGGSYEQYF. As DNA, the CDR3 is TGTGCCAGCAGCCTTGGGACAGGGGGGTCCTACGAGCAGTACTTC.

V gene TRBV7-8 combines with J gene TRBJ1-5, with a possible D match to TRBD1 (6 bases). This CDR3 is 14 amino acids long. Germline V gene data show CDR1 as SGHVS and CDR2 as FQNEAQ. With 8 bases removed from V and 2 bases from J, the gap between germline ends came to 13 bases. CDR3 in amino acids: CASSRDTGNQPQHF. The CDR3 region has the DNA TGTGCCAGCTCCCGGGACACCGGCAATCAGCCCCAGCATTTT.

This chain joins TRBV7-2 and TRBJ2-1; 8 positions match TRBD2. Germline V gene lookup returns CDR1 SGHTA and CDR2 FQGNSA. V shed 1 base and J 6 bases; nucleotides not matched to a gene: 2. CDR3 length equals 14 residues. CDR3 region: CASSLERGFNEQFF. The CDR3 nucleotides are TGTGCCAGCAGCTTAGAGCGGGGGTTCAATGAGCAGTTCTTC.

The rearrangement links TRBV5-1 to TRBJ1-4; 9 nucleotides agree with TRBD1. From germline, CDR1 is SGHRS and CDR2 YFSETQ. With 3 bases clipped from V and 0 bases from J, the junction kept 6 bases outside the gene matches. The CDR3 has 17 residues. In DNA, the CDR3 is TGCGCCAGCAGCTCGGGACAGGGTAATCCAACTAATGAAAAACTGTTTTTT. This sequence encodes CASSSGQGNPTNEKLFF.

This clone has only one observation. The DNA for the CDR3 is TGTGCCAGCAGTCCCGACAGGGGGAGCACTGAAGCTTTCTTT. Encoded protein: CASSPDRGSTEAFF. The rearrangement uses TRBV6-5 and TRBJ1-1; 9 bases align to TRBD1. The CDR3 length is 14 residues. The ends lost 5 bases at V and 4 bases at J; junction bases unmatched: 5. Per the germline V gene, CDR1 is MNHEY and CDR2 is SVGAGI.

The rearrangement uses TRBV7-8 and TRBJ1-6; D possibly corresponds to TRBD1 (5 bases). Trimming stripped 4 bases from V and 6 bases from J, with 16 bases between. There are 16 residues in the CDR3. Germline CDR1 and CDR2: SGHVS and FQNEAQ. The CDR3 is CASSSGPGLVNSPLHF. The CDR3 DNA reads as TGTGCCAGCAGCTCGGGGCCGGGGTTAGTTAATTCACCCCTCCACTTT.

This chain uses TRBV5-1 with TRBJ2-1; D not certain. Germline lookup yields CDR1 SGHRS and CDR2 YFSETQ. The CDR3 extends over 14 amino acids. V lost 0 bases and J lost 7, with 11 bases in between. DNA for the CDR3: TGCGCCAGCAGCTTGGTGGTTAGCATGAATGAGCAGTTCTTC. It translates to CASSLVVSMNEQFF.

The genes are TRBV7-2 and TRBJ1-6; no firm D call. The CDR3 runs 15 residues. Germline lookup yields CDR1 SGHTA and CDR2 FQGNSA. With 2 bases removed from V and 5 bases from J, the gap between germline ends came to 10 bases. The CDR3 DNA is TGTGCCAGCAGCTTACTGGGAGGGCATAATTCACCCCTCCACTTT. It translates to CASSLLGGHNSPLHF. The variable domain in full, completed from reference TRBV7-2 and TRBJ1-6, reads GAGVSQSPSNKVTEKGKDVELRCDPISGHTALYWYRQSLGQGLEFLIYFQGNSAPDKSGLPSDRFSAERTGGSVSTLTIQRTQQEDSAVYLCASSLLGGHNSPLHFGNGTRLTVT.

The gene calls are TRBV4-1 and TRBJ2-5; the match to TRBD1 covers 10 bases. The length of the CDR3 is 17 residues. CDR1 is MGHRA, CDR2 YSYEKL, per germline. Trimming took 0 bases from V and 5 from J; bases not matched to a gene: 9. In DNA form, the CDR3 reads TGCGCCAGCAGCCAAGATCCGAGACAGGGGGCTGGGGAGACCCAGTACTTC. It encodes CASSQDPRQGAGETQYF.

J is TRBJ1-4 and V is TRBV27; TRBD1 matches 9 bases. The CDR3 contains 16 residues. Germline-derived CDR1 and CDR2 are MNHEY and SMNVEV (reference sequence). The V segment lost 0 bases and the J segment 11 bases; nucleotides outside the gene matches: 10. This CDR3 is CASSLSTGTGWSKLFF. For the CDR3, the DNA is TGTGCCAGCAGTTTATCGACCGGGACAGGGTGGTCCAAACTGTTTTTT.